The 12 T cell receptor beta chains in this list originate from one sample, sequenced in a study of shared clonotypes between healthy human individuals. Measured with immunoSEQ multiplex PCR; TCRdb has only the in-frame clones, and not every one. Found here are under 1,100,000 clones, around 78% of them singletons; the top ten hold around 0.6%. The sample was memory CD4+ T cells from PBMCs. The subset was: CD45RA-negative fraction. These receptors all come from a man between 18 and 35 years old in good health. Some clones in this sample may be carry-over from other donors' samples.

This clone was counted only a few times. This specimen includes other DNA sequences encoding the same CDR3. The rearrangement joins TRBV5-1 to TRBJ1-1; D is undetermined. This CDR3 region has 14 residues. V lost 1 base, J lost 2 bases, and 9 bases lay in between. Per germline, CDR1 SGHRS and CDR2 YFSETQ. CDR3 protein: CASSLTPVNTEAFF. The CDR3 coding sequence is TGCGCCAGCAGCTTGACACCTGTTAACACTGAAGCTTTCTTT. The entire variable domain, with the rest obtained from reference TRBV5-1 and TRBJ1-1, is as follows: KAGVTQTPRYLIKTRGQQVTLSCSPISGHRSVSWYQQTPGQGLQFLFEYFSETQRNKGNFPGRFSGRQFSNSRSEMNVSTLELGDSALYLCASSLTPVNTEAFFGQGTRLTVV.

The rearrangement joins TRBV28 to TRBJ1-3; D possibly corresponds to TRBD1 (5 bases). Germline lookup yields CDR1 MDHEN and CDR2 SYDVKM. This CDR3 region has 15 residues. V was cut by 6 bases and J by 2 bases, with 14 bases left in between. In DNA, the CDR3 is TGTGCCAGCAGATCCCCAGGGCTCGCTGGAAACACCATATATTTT. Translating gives CASRSPGLAGNTIYF.

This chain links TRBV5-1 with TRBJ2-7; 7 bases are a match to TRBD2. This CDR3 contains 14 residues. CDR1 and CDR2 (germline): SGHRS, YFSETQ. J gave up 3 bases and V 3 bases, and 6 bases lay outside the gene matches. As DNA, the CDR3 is TGCGCCAGCAGCTGGGGGGGAAGAGGCTACGAGCAGTACTTC. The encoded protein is CASSWGGRGYEQYF.

DNA for the CDR3: TGTGCCAGCAACTACCAGACTAGCGGGGGGGAGACCCAGTACTTC. This sequence encodes CASNYQTSGGETQYF. The chain has TRBV25-1 and TRBJ2-5; 13 bases are a match to TRBD2. J lost 5 bases, V lost 7 bases, and 7 bases had no gene match. CDR1 and CDR2 from the germline V gene are MGHDK and SYGVNS. This CDR3 comprises 15 residues.

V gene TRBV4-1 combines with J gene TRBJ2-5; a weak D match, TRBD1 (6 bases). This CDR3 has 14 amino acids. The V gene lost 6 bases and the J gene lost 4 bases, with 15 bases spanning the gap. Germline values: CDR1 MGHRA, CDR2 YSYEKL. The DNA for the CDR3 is TGCGCCAGCAGGTCGAGTGGCAGGGGAGAGACCCAGTACTTC. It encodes CASRSSGRGETQYF.

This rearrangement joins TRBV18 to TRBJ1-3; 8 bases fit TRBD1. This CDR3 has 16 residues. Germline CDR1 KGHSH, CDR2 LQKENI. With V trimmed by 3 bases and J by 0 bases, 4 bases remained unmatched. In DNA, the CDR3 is TGTGCCAGCTCACCGCCGGGGACAGGCTCTGGAAACACCATATATTTT. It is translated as CASSPPGTGSGNTIYF. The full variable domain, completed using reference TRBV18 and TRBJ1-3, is NAGVMQNPRHLVRRRGQEARLRCSPMKGHSHVYWYRQLPEEGLKFMVYLQKENIIDESGMPKERFSAEFPKEGPSILRIQQVVRGDSAAYFCASSPPGTGSGNTIYFGEGSWLTVV.

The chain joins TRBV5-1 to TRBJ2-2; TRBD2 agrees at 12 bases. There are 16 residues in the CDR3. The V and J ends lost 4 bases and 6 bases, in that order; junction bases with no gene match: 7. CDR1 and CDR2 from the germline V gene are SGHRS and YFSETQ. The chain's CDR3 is CASSVTLAGGSGELFF. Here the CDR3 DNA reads TGCGCCAGCAGCGTTACACTAGCGGGAGGCTCCGGGGAGCTGTTTTTT.

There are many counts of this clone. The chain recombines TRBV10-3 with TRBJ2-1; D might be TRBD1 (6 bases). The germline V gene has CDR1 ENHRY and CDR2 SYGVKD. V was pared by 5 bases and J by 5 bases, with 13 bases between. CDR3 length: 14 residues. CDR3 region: CAISPTGQNNEQFF. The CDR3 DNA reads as TGTGCCATCAGTCCGACGGGACAAAACAATGAGCAGTTCTTC.

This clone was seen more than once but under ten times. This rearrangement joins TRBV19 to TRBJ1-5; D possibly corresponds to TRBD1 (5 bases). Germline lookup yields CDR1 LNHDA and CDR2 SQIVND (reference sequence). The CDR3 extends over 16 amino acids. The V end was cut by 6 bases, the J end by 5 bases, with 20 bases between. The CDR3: CASRVYRDGADQPQHF. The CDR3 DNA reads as TGTGCCAGTAGGGTGTACCGGGATGGGGCCGATCAGCCCCAGCATTTT.

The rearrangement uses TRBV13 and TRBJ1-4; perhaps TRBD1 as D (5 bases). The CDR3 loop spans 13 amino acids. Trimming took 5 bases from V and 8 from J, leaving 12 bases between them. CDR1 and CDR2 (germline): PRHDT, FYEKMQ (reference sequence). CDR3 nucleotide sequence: TGTGCCAGCAGCCCGCGGGGGACCGAAAAACTGTTTTTT. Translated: CASSPRGTEKLFF.

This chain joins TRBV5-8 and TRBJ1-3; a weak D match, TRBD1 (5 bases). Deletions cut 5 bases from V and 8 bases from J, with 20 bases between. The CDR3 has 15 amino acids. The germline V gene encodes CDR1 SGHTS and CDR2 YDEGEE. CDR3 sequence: CASRHGTRIVDTIYF. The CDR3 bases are TGTGCCAGCAGACACGGGACTCGTATTGTAGACACCATATATTTT.

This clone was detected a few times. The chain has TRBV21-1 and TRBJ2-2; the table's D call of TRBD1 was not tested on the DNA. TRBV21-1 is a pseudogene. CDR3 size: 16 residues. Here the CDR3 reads CASSLGQAFYTGELFF. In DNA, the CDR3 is TGTGCCAGCAGCTTAGGACAGGCCTTTTACACCGGGGAGCTGTTTTTT.